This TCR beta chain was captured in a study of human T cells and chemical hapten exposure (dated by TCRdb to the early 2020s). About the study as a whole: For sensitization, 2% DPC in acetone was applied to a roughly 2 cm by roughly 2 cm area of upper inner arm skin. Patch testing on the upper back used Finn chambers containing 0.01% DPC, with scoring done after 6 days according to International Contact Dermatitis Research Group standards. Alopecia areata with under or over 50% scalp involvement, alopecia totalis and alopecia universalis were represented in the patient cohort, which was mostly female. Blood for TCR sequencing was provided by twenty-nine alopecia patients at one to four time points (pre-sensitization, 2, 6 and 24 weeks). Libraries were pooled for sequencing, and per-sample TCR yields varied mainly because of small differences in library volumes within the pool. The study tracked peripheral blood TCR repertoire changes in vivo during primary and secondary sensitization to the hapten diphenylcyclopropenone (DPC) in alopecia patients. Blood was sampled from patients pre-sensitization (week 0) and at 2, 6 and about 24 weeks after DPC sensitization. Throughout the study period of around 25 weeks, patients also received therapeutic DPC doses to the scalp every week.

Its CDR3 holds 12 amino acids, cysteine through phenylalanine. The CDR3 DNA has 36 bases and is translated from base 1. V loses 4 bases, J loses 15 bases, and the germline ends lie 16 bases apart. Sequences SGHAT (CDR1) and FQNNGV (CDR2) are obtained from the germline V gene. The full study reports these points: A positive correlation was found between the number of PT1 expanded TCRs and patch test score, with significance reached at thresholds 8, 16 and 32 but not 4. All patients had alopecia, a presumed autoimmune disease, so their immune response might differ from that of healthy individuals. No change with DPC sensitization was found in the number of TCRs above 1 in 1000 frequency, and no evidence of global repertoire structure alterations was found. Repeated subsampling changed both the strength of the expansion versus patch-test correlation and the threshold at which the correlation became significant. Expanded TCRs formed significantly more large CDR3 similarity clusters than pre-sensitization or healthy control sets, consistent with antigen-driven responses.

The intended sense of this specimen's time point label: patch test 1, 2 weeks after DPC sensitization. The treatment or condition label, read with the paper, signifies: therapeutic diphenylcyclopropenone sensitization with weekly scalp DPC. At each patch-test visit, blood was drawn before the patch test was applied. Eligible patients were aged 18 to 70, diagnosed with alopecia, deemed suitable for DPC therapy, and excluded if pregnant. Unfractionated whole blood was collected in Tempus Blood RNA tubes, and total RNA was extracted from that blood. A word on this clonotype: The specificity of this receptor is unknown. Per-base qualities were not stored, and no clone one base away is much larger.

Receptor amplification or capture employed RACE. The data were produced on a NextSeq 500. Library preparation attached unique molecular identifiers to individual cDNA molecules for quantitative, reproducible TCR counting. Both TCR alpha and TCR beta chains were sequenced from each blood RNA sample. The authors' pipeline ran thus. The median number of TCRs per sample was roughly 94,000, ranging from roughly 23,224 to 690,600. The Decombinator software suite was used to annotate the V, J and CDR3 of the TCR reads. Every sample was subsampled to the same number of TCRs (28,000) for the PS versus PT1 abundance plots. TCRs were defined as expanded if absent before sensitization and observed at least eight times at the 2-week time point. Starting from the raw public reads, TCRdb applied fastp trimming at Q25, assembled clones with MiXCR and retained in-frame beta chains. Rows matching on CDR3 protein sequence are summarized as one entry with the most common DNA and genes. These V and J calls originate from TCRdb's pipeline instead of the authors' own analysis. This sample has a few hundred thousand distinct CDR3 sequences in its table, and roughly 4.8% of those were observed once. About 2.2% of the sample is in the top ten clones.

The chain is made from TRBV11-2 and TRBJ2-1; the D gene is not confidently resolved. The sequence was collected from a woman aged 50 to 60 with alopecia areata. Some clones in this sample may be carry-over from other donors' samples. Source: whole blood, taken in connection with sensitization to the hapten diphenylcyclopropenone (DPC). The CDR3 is CASSSIGLERFF. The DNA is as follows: TGTGCCAGCAGCTCCATCGGGTTGGAGAGGTTCTTC.